The next 5 T cell receptor beta chains were all read from a single sample in a study of T cell changes during pregnancy in multiple sclerosis. The protocol was immunoSEQ multiplex PCR, while the TCRdb copy is restricted to in-frame clones and leaves out a portion. The sample yields about 76,000 clones, approximately 90% seen once. The specimen was peripheral blood, collected in the first trimester of pregnancy. All receptors come from a female donor in good health, enrolled as a control in a pregnancy study.

The chain joins TRBV18 to TRBJ1-2; 12 nucleotides match TRBD1. Germline V CDR1 and CDR2: KGHSH, LQKENI. The J segment lost 7 bases and the V segment lost 2 bases, leaving 8 bases of the junction unmatched. The CDR3 has 16 amino acids. The CDR3 DNA follows: TGTGCCAGCTCACCAGAACCGGGACAGGGGGCCGGTGGCTACACCTTC. It specifies CASSPEPGQGAGGYTF.

The V gene is TRBV10-1, the J gene TRBJ2-5; 7 positions match TRBD2. CDR3 size: 14 residues. With 3 bases clipped from V and 2 bases from J, the junction kept 3 bases outside the gene matches. CDR1 WNHNN and CDR2 SYGVQD come from the germline V gene (reference sequence). CDR3 in amino acids: CASSDPRGQETQYF. As DNA, the CDR3 is TGCGCCAGCAGTGATCCGCGGGGGCAAGAGACCCAGTACTTC.

The chain links TRBV5-1 to TRBJ2-2, with 9 bases that match TRBD2. This CDR3 is 15 amino acids long. The V gene end was trimmed by 2 bases and the J gene end by 4 bases; junction bases not matched to a gene: 3. Germline V CDR1 and CDR2: SGHRS, YFSETQ. This CDR3 reads CASSLIAGVTGELFF. As DNA, the CDR3 is TGCGCCAGCAGCTTAATAGCGGGAGTCACCGGGGAGCTGTTTTTT.

This chain uses TRBV28 with TRBJ2-7; 8 nucleotides line up with TRBD1. The germline gives CDR1 MDHEN, CDR2 SYDVKM. CDR3 length equals 15 residues. Unmatched junction bases numbered 8, after V lost 7 bases and J lost 0 bases. The CDR3 here is CASTLTGTGSYEQYF. CDR3 sequence (DNA): TGTGCCAGCACCTTGACTGGGACAGGCTCCTACGAGCAGTACTTC.

The rearrangement links TRBV5-1 to TRBJ1-3; 7 positions match TRBD1. Germline CDR1 and CDR2: SGHRS and YFSETQ. V lost 3 bases, J lost 0 bases, and 3 bases stayed unmatched. The CDR3 length is 15 residues. This CDR3 reads CASSYGTASGNTIYF. In nucleotides, the CDR3 is TGCGCCAGCAGCTATGGGACAGCCTCTGGAAACACCATATATTTT.